The source of this T cell receptor (beta chain) is a study of blood T cell repertoires in COVID-19 (dated by TCRdb to 2018 to 2020). In the study overall: Samples covering the acute and convalescent phases of COVID-19 were provided by collaborators in the United States, Italy and Spain. The material from the prospective study consisted of cDNA or gDNA derived from T cells, B-cell-depleted T cells, or PBMCs. Subjects who had been exposed to COVID-19, were actively infected with it, or had recovered from it provided the deeply sampled blood TCRbeta repertoires that made up the dataset. The repertoires were made available in a free public database intended to serve as a resource for research on the immune response to SARS-CoV-2. Samples came from the ongoing ImmuneRACE study (first 160 participants) plus 1,254 subjects from 6 global collaborators. Sample metadata almost always included a de-identified subject ID, COVID-19 status, age in years and sex. Where HLA class I and class II types were available, the types were taken from metadata supplied by the sample provider, not from assay-based typing.

Overall study results and their limits: How much clinical and demographic metadata was included differed by source and by participant, and the metadata was provided uncurated.

Another Seattle source contributed samples from volunteer blood donors who had recovered from COVID-19. Each collaborating institution followed its own protocols to collect whole blood in K2EDTA tubes. For TCRbeta analysis, collaborators shipped samples as frozen whole blood, isolated PBMCs, or DNA extracted from either of those sample types. Note on this clone: Its target antigen remains unknown. One base away there is no much larger clone; base qualities are not given.

The immunoSEQ Assay, a bias-controlled multiplex PCR, was used to amplify TCRbeta CDR3 regions from genomic DNA. The authors' analysis ran thus. Within the assay, amplification of reference gene primers was used to estimate how many nucleated cells each sample contained. Sequence reads were collapsed and filtered to measure the absolute abundance of every unique TCRbeta CDR3 rearrangement. For each sample, productive Simpson clonality was calculated as the square root of Simpson's diversity index over productive rearrangements. Drawn from immuneACCESS, this table holds only the in-frame rearrangements with V and J called that TCRdb kept. Clones are partly lost; checked studies trace under half to an unresolved V gene and leave the rest unexplained. D and trimming were read from the DNA, whereas the V and J calls and clone size are those reported in that table. The sample profile shows 300,000 to 350,000 clones; around 91% of them were found once. The leading ten clones occupy around 3.5% of the sample.

Clipping removes 3 bases from V and 4 bases from J, with 5 as the unmatched junction base count. The CDR3 holds 17 amino acids from the cysteine to the phenylalanine. Of the read, only the CDR3 DNA is kept; its 51 bases are in frame from base 1. CDR1 and CDR2 were assigned from the germline V gene as SGDLS and YYNGEE. The receptor comes from a young woman who had recovered from COVID-19. Sequencing used peripheral blood. The chain is assembled from TRBV9 and TRBJ2-1, and 15 junction bases match TRBD2. In nucleotides, the sequence is TGTGCCAGCAGCGCCCGAGGACTAGCGGGAGGGTACAATGAGCAGTTCTTC. This translates into CASSARGLAGGYNEQFF. With the rest looked up from the reference TRBV9 and TRBJ2-1 genes rather than sequenced, the full variable domain is DSGVTQTPKHLITATGQRVTLRCSPRSGDLSVYWYQQSLDQGLQFLIQYYNGEERAKGNILERFSAQQFPDLHSELNLSSLELGDSALYFCASSARGLAGGYNEQFFGPGTRLTVL.